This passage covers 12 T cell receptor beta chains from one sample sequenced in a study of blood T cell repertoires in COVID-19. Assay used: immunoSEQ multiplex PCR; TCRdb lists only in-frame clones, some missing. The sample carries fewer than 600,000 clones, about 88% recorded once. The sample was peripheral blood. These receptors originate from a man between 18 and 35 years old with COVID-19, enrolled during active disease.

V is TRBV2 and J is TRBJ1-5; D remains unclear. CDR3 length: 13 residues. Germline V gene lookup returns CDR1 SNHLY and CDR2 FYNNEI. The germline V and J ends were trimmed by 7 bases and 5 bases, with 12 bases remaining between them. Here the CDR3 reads CASNWATDQPQHF. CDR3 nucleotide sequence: TGTGCCAGCAATTGGGCAACTGATCAGCCCCAGCATTTT.

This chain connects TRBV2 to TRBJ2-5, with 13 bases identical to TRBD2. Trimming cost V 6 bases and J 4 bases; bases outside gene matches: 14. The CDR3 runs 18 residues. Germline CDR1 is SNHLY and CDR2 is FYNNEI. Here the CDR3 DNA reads TGTGCCAGCAGCTATATAGGACTAGCGGGAGAACTGGTAGAGACCCAGTACTTC. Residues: CASSYIGLAGELVETQYF.

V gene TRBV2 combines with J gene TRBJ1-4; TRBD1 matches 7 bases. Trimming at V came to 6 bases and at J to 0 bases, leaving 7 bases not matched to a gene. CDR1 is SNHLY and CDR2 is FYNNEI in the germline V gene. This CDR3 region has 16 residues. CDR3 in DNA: TGTGCCAGCAGCGCGGACAGGCCTGCAACTAATGAAAAACTGTTTTTT. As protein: CASSADRPATNEKLFF.

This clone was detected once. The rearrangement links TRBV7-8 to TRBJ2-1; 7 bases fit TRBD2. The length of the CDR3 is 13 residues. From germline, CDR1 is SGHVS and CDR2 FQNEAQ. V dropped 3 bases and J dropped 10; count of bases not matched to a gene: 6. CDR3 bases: TGTGCCAGCAGCTTTGGCGGGAGAGGGGAGCAGTTCTTC. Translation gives CASSFGGRGEQFF.

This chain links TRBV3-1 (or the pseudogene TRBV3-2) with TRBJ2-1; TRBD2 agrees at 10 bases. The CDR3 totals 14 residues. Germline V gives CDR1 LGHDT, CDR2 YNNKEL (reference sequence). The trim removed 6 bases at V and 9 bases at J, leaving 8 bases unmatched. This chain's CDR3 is CASRASGSRVEQFF. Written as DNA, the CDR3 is TGTGCCAGCAGGGCTAGCGGGAGTAGAGTTGAGCAGTTCTTC.

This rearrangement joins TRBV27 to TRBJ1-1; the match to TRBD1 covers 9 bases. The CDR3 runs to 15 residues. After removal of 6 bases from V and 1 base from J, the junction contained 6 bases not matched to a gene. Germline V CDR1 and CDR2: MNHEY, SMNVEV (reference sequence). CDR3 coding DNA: TGTGCCAGCAGACATCGGACAGGGGCGAACACTGAAGCTTTCTTT. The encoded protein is CASRHRTGANTEAFF.

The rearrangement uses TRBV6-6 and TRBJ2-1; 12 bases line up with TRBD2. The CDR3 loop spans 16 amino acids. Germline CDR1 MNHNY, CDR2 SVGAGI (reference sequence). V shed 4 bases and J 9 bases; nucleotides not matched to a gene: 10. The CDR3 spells CASSSPSGRAGGEQFF. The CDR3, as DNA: TGTGCCAGCAGTTCACCTAGCGGGAGGGCGGGCGGTGAGCAGTTCTTC.

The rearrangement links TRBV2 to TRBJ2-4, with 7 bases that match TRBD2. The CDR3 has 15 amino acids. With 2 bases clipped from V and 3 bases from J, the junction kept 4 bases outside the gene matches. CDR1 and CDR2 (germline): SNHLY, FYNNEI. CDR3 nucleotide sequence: TGTGCCAGCAGTGAATCGGGGGAGGGCAAAAACATTCAGTACTTC. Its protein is CASSESGEGKNIQYF.

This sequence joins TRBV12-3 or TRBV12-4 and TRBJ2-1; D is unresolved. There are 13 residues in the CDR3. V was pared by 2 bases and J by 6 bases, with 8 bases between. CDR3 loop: CASSLFRLNEQFF. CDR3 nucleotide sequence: TGTGCCAGCAGTTTATTCAGGCTCAATGAGCAGTTCTTC.

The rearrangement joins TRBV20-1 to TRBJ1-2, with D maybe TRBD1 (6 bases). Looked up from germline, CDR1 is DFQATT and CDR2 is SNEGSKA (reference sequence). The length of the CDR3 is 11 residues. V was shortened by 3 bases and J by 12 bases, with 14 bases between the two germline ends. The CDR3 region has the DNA TGCAGTGCTAGGGGGGCCCCGGTGAACACCTTC. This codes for CSARGAPVNTF.

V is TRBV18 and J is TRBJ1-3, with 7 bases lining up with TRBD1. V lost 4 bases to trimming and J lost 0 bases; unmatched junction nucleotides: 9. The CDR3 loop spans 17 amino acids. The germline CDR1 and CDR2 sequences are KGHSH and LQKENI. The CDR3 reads CASSLYEDRNSGNTIYF. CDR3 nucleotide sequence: TGTGCCAGCTCACTGTACGAGGACAGGAACTCTGGAAACACCATATATTTT.

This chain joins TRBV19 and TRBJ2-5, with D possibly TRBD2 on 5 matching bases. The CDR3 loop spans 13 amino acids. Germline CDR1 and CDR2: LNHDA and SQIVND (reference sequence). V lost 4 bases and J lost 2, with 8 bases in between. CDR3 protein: CASSSGGQETQYF. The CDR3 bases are TGTGCCAGTAGTAGCGGAGGACAAGAGACCCAGTACTTC.